This section outlines one T cell receptor (beta chain) sequence together with its context. The sample originates from a study of shared clonotypes between healthy human individuals. About the research overall: For every donor, three CD4 naive, three CD4 memory, two CD8 naive and one CD8 memory plates were used.

Researchers divided each subset's genomic DNA evenly across several immunoSEQ plates. The data were produced by immunoSEQ multiplex PCR, yet TCRdb's version contains in-frame clones alone and is incomplete. The sample lists roughly 110,000 clones; 68% were seen once. Germline assignment: CDR1 WSHSY and CDR2 SAAADI. CDR3 length: 12 residues. With V trimmed by 8 bases and J by 5 bases, 1 base remained unmatched. The origin of this receptor is a young woman in good health. The sequenced sample consisted of memory CD8+ T cells sorted from blood. Documented subset: CD45RO+ cells pooled with CCR7-negative TemRA cells. The V gene is TRBV10-2, the J gene TRBJ1-1; 11 bases agree with TRBD1. CDR3 residues: CASGTGGTEAFF. The CDR3 DNA is TGCGCCAGCGGGACAGGGGGGACTGAAGCTTTCTTT.